This T cell receptor beta chain comes out of a study of glioma-infiltrating T cells after dendritic cell vaccination. Here immunoSEQ multiplex PCR was the method, and the copy in TCRdb shows in-frame clones only, minus some. The table lists fewer than 85,000 clones, about four fifths of them singletons. Germline CDR1 PRHDT, CDR2 FYEKMQ (reference sequence). This CDR3 contains 17 residues. V lost 1 base to trimming and J lost 1 base, with 17 bases between them. This chain joins TRBV13 and TRBJ2-7; D perhaps matches TRBD1 (5 bases). The origin of this receptor is a human donor with glioblastoma. The sequencing used blood, collected before dendritic cell vaccination. The CDR3 loop is CASSLVMSGAESYEQYV. In nucleotides, the CDR3 is TGTGCCAGCAGCTTAGTGATGAGTGGGGCCGAGTCCTACGAGCAGTACGTC.